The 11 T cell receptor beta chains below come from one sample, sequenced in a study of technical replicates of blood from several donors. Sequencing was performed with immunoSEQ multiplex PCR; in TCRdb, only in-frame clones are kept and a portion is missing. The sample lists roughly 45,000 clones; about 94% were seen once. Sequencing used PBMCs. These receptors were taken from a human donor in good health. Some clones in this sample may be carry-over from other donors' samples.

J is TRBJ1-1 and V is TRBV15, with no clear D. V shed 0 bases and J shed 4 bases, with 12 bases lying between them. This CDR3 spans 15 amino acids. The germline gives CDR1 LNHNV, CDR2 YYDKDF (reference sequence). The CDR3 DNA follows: TGTGCCACCAGCAGAGACGCCCGGACTGCCACTGAAGCTTTCTTT. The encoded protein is CATSRDARTATEAFF.

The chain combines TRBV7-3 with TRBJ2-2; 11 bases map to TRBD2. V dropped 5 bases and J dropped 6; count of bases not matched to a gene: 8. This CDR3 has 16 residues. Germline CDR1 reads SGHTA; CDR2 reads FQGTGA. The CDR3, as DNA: TGTGCCAGCAGCCCTCAACTAGCGGGAGCTGCCGGGGAGCTGTTTTTT. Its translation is CASSPQLAGAAGELFF.

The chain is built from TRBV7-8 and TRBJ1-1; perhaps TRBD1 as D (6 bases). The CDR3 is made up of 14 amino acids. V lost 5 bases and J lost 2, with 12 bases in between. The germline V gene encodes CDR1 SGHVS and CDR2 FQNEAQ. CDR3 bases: TGTGCCAGCAGCCAACCGGACAGCAACACTGAAGCTTTCTTT. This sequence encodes CASSQPDSNTEAFF. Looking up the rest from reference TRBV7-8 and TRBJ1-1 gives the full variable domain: GAGVSQSPRYKVAKRGQDVALRCDPISGHVSLFWYQQALGQGPEFLTYFQNEAQLDKSGLPSDRFFAERPEGSVSTLKIQRTQQEDSAVYLCASSQPDSNTEAFFGQGTRLTVV.

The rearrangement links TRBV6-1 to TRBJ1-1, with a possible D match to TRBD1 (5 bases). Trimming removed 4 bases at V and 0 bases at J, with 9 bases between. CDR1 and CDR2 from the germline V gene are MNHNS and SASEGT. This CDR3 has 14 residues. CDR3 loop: CASSGQQVNTEAFF. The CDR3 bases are TGTGCCAGCAGTGGTCAACAGGTGAACACTGAAGCTTTCTTT.

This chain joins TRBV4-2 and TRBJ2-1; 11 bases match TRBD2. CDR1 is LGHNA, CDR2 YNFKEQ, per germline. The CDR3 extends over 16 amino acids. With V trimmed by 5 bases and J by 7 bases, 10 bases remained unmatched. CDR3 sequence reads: CASSEGVAGGPNEQFF. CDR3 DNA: TGTGCCAGCAGCGAAGGGGTAGCGGGGGGGCCGAATGAGCAGTTCTTC.

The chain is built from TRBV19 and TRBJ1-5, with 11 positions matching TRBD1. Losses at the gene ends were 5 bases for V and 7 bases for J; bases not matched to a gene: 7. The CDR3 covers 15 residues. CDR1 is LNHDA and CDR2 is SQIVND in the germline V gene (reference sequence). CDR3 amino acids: CASSAEGQGGQPQHF. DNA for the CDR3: TGTGCCAGTAGTGCAGAGGGACAGGGGGGACAGCCCCAGCATTTT.

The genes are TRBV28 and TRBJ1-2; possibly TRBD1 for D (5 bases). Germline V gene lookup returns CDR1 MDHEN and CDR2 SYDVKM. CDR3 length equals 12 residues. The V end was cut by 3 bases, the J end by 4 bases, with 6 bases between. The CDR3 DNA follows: TGTGCCAGCAGTTTTGACAGCTATGGCTACACCTTC. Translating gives CASSFDSYGYTF.

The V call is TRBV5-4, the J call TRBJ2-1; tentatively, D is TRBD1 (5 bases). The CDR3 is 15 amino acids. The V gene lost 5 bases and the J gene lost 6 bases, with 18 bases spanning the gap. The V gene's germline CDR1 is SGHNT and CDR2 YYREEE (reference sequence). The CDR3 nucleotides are TGTGCCAGCAGTGGCGGTGCAGGGTACCCCAATGAGCAGTTCTTC. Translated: CASSGGAGYPNEQFF.

The DNA of the CDR3 is TGTGCCAGCAGGTCAGCCTACGAGCAGTACTTC. Translation: CASRSAYEQYF. The V and J genes are TRBV6-5 and TRBJ2-7, with no clear D. Germline V gene lookup returns CDR1 MNHEY and CDR2 SVGAGI. V was trimmed by 6 bases and J by 2 bases, leaving 5 bases between them. The CDR3 runs to 11 residues.

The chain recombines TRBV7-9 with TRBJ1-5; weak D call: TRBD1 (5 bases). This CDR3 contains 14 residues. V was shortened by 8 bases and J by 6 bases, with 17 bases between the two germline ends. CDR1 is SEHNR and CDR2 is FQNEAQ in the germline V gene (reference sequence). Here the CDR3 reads CASAPKGQGQPQHF. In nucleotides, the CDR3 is TGTGCCAGCGCCCCGAAGGGGCAAGGTCAGCCCCAGCATTTT.

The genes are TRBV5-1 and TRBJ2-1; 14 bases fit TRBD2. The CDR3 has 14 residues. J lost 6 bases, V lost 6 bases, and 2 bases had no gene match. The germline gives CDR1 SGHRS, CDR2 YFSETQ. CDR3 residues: CASTGTSGSNEQFF. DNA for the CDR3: TGCGCCAGCACTGGGACTAGCGGGAGCAATGAGCAGTTCTTC.